The TCR beta chain described here comes from a study of OX40 agonist ivuxolimab in advanced cancers. Across the whole study: Three patients showed partial responses: one hepatocellular carcinoma and two cutaneous melanoma cases.

Trimming shortened V by 1 base and J by 2 bases, and 5 bases separated the two germline ends. From germline, CDR1 is SGHTA and CDR2 FQGNSA. The CDR3 consists of 14 residues. Study results and limitations: The work left the antigen specificity of expanded peripheral T cells undetermined. Clonal expansion from baseline to week 6 occurred in both CD4+ and CD8+ T cells.

A word on this clone: The antigen remains undetermined.

Libraries were prepared by immunoSEQ multiplex PCR; TCRdb keeps only in-frame clonotypes and omits some of them. The top ten clones hold roughly 25% of a sample with about 2,900 clones, about 72% of them seen once. The chain has TRBV7-2 and TRBJ2-2; TRBD2 might be the D (5 bases). This TCR derives from an adult with an advanced solid tumor such as melanoma, head and neck, liver or kidney cancer. The specimen comprised CD4+ or CD8+ T cells sorted from blood, sampled in a trial of the OX40 agonist ivuxolimab. The CDR3 region has the DNA TGTGCCAGCAGCTTAGGGACTAACACCGGGGAGCTGTTTTTT. Its translation: CASSLGTNTGELFF.